This T cell receptor (beta chain) was captured by sequencing in a study of T cells in Graves' hyperthyroidism and ophthalmopathy. Germline V gene sequence: CDR1 MGHRA, CDR2 YSYEKL. The ends were cut back, 1 base at V and 4 bases at J, with 8 bases in the middle. The CDR3 length is 14 residues. When ophthalmopathy did not progress within 18 months, Graves' hyperthyroidism was considered stable. Regions amplified from RNA transcripts were the TCR beta CDR3 regions. With the HTBI primer set, the TCR CDR3 went through a first round of RT-PCR. From the multiplex PCR reads, TCRdb called clonotypes with MiXCR, one entry per CDR3 protein. The data hold roughly 93,000 distinct CDR3 sequences, with about 51% observed a single time. Study-wide points: Model-based prediction identified ophthalmopathy a median approximately 6 months prior to its onset.

This clonotype was recorded at least ten times. The target antigen is unknown. The TCR comes from a woman in her 40s with Graves' hyperthyroidism. J is TRBJ1-5 and V is TRBV4-1; no definite D call. Sequencing input: blood. CDR3 nucleotides: TGCGCCAGCAGCCAAGGGCCTGTGAATCAGCCCCAGCATTTT. Its protein product is CASSQGPVNQPQHF.